Each of the 5 T cell receptor beta chains below was sequenced from the same sample in a study of cytomegalovirus exposure and HLA in healthy donors. The PCR made use of 60 Vbeta and 13 Jbeta primers. Profiling relied on immunoSEQ multiplex PCR, and the TCRdb table lists in-frame clones only, not all of them. The sample shows 95,000 to 100,000 clones, under 85% of them seen only once. Sequences were obtained from PBMCs. Receptor source: a man aged 35 to 55 in good health and CMV-seronegative.

The V and J genes are TRBV10-1 and TRBJ2-3; TRBD2 agrees at 11 bases. The CDR3 has 17 residues. V shed 4 bases and J 3 bases; nucleotides not matched to a gene: 9. Looked up from germline, CDR1 is WNHNN and CDR2 is SYGVQD (reference sequence). The CDR3 coding sequence is TGCGCCAGCAGTGGGCGAGGGGGACTAGCGGAAACAGATACGCAGTATTTT. Amino acid sequence: CASSGRGGLAETDTQYF.

The V gene is TRBV7-3, the J gene TRBJ2-1; D is unclear. The CDR3 covers 11 residues. V gave up 5 bases and J gave up 7 bases, with 6 bases separating them. Germline lookup yields CDR1 SGHTA and CDR2 FQGTGA. CDR3 protein: CASSAGNEQFF. For the CDR3, the DNA is TGTGCCAGCAGCGCCGGGAATGAGCAGTTCTTC.

This clone was recorded a few times. The CDR3 loop reads CASSQLGTGGTEAFF. The CDR3 DNA reads as TGTGCCAGCAGCCAACTAGGGACGGGGGGGACTGAAGCTTTCTTT. The chain is built from TRBV11-2 and TRBJ1-1, with a weak D call TRBD1 (5 bases). There are 15 residues in the CDR3. Germline assignment: CDR1 SGHAT and CDR2 FQNNGV. V lost 5 bases and J 5 bases, leaving 18 bases between the germline ends.

This chain uses TRBV4-1 with TRBJ1-4, with D tentatively TRBD1 (6 bases). The CDR3 consists of 15 residues. Trimming pared 0 bases from V and 6 bases from J, leaving 11 bases between. Germline V gives CDR1 MGHRA, CDR2 YSYEKL. CDR3 residues: CASSQDTGRDEKLFF. The DNA of the CDR3 is TGCGCCAGCAGCCAAGACACAGGGAGGGATGAAAAACTGTTTTTT.

The DNA for the CDR3 is TGTGCCAGTAGTACTTGGACAGGGTTCGATGAGCAGTTCTTC. Its protein product is CASSTWTGFDEQFF. The gene calls are TRBV19 and TRBJ2-1; 8 bases are shared with TRBD1. Germline trimming cut 4 bases from V and 8 bases from J; bases unmatched to any gene: 7. This CDR3 is built from 14 residues. CDR1 is LNHDA and CDR2 is SQIVND in the germline V gene (reference sequence).